This T cell receptor beta chain was recovered during a study of blood T cell repertoires in COVID-19. For the study at large: From the United States, Italy and Spain came samples of acute and convalescent COVID-19. Sources were T cells, B-cell-depleted T cells, or PBMCs; the material itself was cDNA or gDNA.

The CDR3 spans 16 residues. V lost 4 bases to trimming and J lost 5 bases; unmatched junction nucleotides: 12. The germline gives CDR1 SGHDN, CDR2 FVKESK. Original processing methods: Nucleated cell counts were estimated from reference gene primer amplification. Here immunoSEQ multiplex PCR was the method, and the copy in TCRdb shows in-frame clones only, minus some. The DNA was the basis for D and trimming; V, J and clone size are from that table. Here the sample spans about 120,000 clones, 75% to 90% being singletons. J is TRBJ1-1 and V is TRBV14, with 8 bases identical to TRBD1. The sequenced sample consisted of peripheral blood. The clonotype comes from a woman in her 70s with acute or convalescent COVID-19. CDR3 sequence: CASSPRGPVRGTEAFF. CDR3 nucleotide sequence: TGTGCCAGCAGCCCCAGGGGGCCGGTGAGAGGAACTGAAGCTTTCTTT.